The table lists the clone carrying this TCR beta chain with a few counts. Its target is unknown. A single record per CDR3 protein comes from TCRdb applying MiXCR to the RT-PCR reads. Of more than 250,000 distinct CDR3 sequences listed, 21% are singletons. This entry is derived from a study of response to subunit inactivated influenza vaccine. Study-level points and caveats: Each seasonal influenza vaccination, the authors suggested, recruits few new T cells.

The TCR sequence derives from a man aged 45 to 75 who received an inactivated influenza vaccine. Source: PBMCs from blood, taken approximately 20 months after vaccination.

The CDR3 region has the DNA TGCAGCGTTGCCGGACAGGGGACCTTCGGGGAGACCCAGTACTTC. It is translated as CSVAGQGTFGETQYF. This chain uses TRBV29-1 with TRBJ2-5; TRBD1 matches at 9 bases. CDR3 length equals 15 residues. The V gene's germline CDR1 is SQVTM and CDR2 ANQGSEA. V lost 4 bases to trimming and J lost 5 bases; unmatched junction nucleotides: 11.